This TCR beta chain was observed in a study of T cell repertoires in cytomegalovirus infection. Study in general: HLA-C-restricted CMV epitopes, recently identified, and well-studied HLA-B-restricted ones were used by the study. The study, taken as a whole, reports: What dominated the ex vivo response were HLA-C-restricted CMV-specific TCR beta clonotypes.

One entry per CDR3 protein, called by TCRdb with MiXCR from the reads. The data contain about 350,000 distinct CDR3 sequences, about 32% of them seen just once; the ten biggest clones take up approximately 12%. This clonotype was found many times. What it recognizes is unknown. V was clipped by 3 bases and J by 4 bases, with 7 bases between them. Germline V gives CDR1 SGHTA, CDR2 FQGNSA. This CDR3 spans 12 amino acids. The chain recombines TRBV7-2 with TRBJ2-7; tentatively, D is TRBD1 (5 bases). Sequenced here: cultured PBMCs, sampled from culture after CMV antigen stimulation. The clonotype originates from a human donor in good health (CMV status not recorded). Some clones in this sample may be carry-over from other donors' samples. The chain's CDR3 is CASSFGHYEQYF. CDR3 DNA sequence: TGTGCCAGCAGCTTTGGACATTACGAGCAGTACTTC.